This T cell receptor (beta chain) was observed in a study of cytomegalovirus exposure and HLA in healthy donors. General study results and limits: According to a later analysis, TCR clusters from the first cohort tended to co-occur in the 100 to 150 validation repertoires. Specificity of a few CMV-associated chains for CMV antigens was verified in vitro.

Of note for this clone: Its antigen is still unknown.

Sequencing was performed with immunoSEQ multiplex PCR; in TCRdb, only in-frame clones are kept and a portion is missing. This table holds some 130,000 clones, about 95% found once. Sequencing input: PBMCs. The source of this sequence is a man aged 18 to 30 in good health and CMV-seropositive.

The CDR3 region has the DNA TGTGCCAGCAGCTATCAGACCCAGAGGGGGCACAATGAGCAGTTCTTC. Protein sequence: CASSYQTQRGHNEQFF. The chain links TRBV11-1 to TRBJ2-1; 7 nucleotides align to TRBD1. There are 16 residues in the CDR3. The J segment lost 5 bases and the V segment lost 4 bases, leaving 11 bases of the junction unmatched. CDR1 is SGHAT and CDR2 is FQDESV in the germline V gene (reference sequence).